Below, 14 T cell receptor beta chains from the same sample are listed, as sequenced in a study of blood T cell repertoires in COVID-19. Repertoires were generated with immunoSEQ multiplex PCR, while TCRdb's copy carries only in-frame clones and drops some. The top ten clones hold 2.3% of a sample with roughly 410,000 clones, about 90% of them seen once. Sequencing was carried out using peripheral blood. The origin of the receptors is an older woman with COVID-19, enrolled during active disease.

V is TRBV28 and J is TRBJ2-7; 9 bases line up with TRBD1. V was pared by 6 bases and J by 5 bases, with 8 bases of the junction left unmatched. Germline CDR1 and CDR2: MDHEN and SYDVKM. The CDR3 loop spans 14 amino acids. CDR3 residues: CASSPGDRVHEQYF. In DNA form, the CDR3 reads TGTGCCAGCAGCCCGGGGGACAGGGTTCACGAGCAGTACTTC. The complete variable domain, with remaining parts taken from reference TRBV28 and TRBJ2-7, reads DVKVTQSSRYLVKRTGEKVFLECVQDMDHENMFWYRQDPGLGLRLIYFSYDVKMKEKGDIPEGYSVSREKKERFSLILESASTNQTSMYLCASSPGDRVHEQYFGPGTRLTVT.

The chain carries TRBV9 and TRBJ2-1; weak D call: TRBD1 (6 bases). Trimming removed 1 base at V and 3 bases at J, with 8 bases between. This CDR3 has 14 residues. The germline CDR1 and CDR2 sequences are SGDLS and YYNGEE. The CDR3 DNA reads TGTGCCAGCAGCGTACAGGGGATCTACAATGAGCAGTTCTTC. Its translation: CASSVQGIYNEQFF.

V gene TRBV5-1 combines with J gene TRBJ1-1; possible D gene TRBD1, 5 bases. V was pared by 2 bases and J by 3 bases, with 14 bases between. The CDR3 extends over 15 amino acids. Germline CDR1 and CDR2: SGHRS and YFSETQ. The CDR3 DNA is TGCGCCAGCAGCTTTGTTAGGGGCGGTGACACTGAAGCTTTCTTT. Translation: CASSFVRGGDTEAFF.

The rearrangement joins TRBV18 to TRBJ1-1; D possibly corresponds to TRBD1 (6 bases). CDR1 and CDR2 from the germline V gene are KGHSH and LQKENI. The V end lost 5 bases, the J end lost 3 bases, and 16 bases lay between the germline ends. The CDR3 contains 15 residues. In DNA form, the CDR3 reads TGTGCCAGCTCATCACTGCAGGGGCGAGACACTGAAGCTTTCTTT. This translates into CASSSLQGRDTEAFF. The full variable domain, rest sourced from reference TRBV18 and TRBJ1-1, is NAGVMQNPRHLVRRRGQEARLRCSPMKGHSHVYWYRQLPEEGLKFMVYLQKENIIDESGMPKERFSAEFPKEGPSILRIQQVVRGDSAAYFCASSSLQGRDTEAFFGQGTRLTVV.

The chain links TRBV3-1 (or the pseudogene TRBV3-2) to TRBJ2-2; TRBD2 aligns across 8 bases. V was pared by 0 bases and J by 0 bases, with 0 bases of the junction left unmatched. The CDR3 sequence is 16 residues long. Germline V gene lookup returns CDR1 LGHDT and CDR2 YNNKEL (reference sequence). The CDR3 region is CASSQEGLANTGELFF. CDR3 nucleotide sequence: TGTGCCAGCAGCCAAGAGGGACTAGCGAACACCGGGGAGCTGTTTTTT.

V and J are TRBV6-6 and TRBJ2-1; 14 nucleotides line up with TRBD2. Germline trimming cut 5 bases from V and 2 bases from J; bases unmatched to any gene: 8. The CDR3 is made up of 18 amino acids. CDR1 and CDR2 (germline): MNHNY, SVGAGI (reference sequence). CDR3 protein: CASSRTSGGRFPYNEQFF. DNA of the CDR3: TGTGCCAGCAGTCGGACTAGCGGGGGGCGCTTCCCCTACAATGAGCAGTTCTTC.

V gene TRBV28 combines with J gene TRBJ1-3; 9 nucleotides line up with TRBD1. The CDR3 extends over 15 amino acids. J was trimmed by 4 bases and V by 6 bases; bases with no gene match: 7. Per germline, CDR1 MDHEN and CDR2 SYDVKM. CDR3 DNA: TGTGCCAGCAGGTCCGGGACAGGGAACGGAAACACCATATATTTT. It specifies CASRSGTGNGNTIYF.

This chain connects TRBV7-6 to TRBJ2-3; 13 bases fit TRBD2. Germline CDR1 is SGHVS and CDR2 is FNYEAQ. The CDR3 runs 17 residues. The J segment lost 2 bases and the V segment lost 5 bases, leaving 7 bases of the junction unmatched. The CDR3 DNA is TGTGCCAGCAGCCCCCGGACTAGCGGGGGCCCCACAGATACGCAGTATTTT. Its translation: CASSPRTSGGPTDTQYF.

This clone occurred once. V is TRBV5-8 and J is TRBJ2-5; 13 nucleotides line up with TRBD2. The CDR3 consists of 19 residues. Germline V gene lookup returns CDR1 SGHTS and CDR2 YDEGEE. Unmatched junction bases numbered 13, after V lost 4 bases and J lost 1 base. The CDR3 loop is CASSPTRLAGGSAQETQYF. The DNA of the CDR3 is TGTGCCAGCAGCCCCACCCGACTAGCGGGGGGCTCGGCCCAAGAGACCCAGTACTTC. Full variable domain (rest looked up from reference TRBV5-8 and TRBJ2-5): EAGVTQSPTHLIKTRGQQATLRCSPISGHTSVYWYQQALGLGLQFLLWYDEGEERNRGNFPPRFSGRQFPNYSSELNVNALELEDSALYLCASSPTRLAGGSAQETQYFGPGTRLLVL.

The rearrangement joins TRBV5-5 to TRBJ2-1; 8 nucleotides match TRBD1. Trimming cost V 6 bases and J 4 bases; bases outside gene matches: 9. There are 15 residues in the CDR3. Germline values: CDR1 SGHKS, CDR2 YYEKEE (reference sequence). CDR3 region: CASNQQGGGYNEQFF. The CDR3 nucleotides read TGTGCCAGCAACCAACAGGGGGGTGGTTACAATGAGCAGTTCTTC.

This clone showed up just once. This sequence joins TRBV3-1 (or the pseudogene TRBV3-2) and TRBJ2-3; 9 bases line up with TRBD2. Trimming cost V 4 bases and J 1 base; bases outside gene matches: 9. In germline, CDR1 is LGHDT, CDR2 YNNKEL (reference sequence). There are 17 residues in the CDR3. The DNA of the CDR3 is TGTGCCAGCAGCCTCCAGATAGCGGGGGCCGGCACAGATACGCAGTATTTT. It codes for CASSLQIAGAGTDTQYF.

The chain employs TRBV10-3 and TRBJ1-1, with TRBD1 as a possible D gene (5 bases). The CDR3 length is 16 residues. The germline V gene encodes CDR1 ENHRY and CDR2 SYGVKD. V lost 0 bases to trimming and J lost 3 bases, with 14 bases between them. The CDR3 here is CAISESFQGLDTEAFF. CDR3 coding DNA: TGTGCCATCAGTGAGTCGTTCCAGGGTTTGGACACTGAAGCTTTCTTT.

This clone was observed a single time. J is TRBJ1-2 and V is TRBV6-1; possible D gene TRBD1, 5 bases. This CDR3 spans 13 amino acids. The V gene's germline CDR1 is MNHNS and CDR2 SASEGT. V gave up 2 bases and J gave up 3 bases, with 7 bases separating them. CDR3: CASSEQGHYGYTF. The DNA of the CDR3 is TGTGCCAGCAGTGAACAGGGCCACTATGGCTACACCTTC.

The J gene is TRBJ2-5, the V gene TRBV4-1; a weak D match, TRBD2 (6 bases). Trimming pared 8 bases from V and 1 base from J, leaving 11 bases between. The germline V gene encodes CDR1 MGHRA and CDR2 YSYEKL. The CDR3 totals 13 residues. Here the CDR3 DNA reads TGCGCCAGCCGGCGGGGCCCCCAAGAGACCCAGTACTTC. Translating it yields CASRRGPQETQYF.